This T cell receptor (beta chain) was sequenced during a study of blood T cell repertoires in COVID-19. Study in general: Material from acute and convalescent COVID-19 was sourced from the United States, Italy and Spain. Sources were T cells, B-cell-depleted T cells, or PBMCs; the material itself was cDNA or gDNA.

This CDR3 comprises 19 residues. J gave up 2 bases and V 5 bases, and 16 bases lay outside the gene matches. Germline CDR1 SGHTS, CDR2 YDEGEE. Individuals aged about 18 to 95 years were recruited from some 26 US areas. Self-reported history from a screening survey and questionnaire set each donor's cohort. Data came from immunoSEQ multiplex PCR; TCRdb stores just in-frame clones and leaves some out. The repertoire consists of a few hundred thousand clones, with less than 95% occurring once and the leading ten covering roughly 0.66%. The chain uses TRBV5-8 and TRBJ1-5, with 10 bases identical to TRBD1. Sequenced sample: PBMCs or T cells enriched from blood (not recorded which). The TCR sequence derives from a man younger than 35 who had recovered from COVID-19. The CDR3 nucleotides are TGTGCCAGCAGTCGTGGGGACAGGGGTTCGTCCGTCGGCAATCAGCCCCAGCATTTT. It is translated as CASSRGDRGSSVGNQPQHF. The full variable domain, its missing parts supplied by reference TRBV5-8 and TRBJ1-5, is EAGVTQSPTHLIKTRGQQATLRCSPISGHTSVYWYQQALGLGLQFLLWYDEGEERNRGNFPPRFSGRQFPNYSSELNVNALELEDSALYLCASSRGDRGSSVGNQPQHFGDGTRLSIL.